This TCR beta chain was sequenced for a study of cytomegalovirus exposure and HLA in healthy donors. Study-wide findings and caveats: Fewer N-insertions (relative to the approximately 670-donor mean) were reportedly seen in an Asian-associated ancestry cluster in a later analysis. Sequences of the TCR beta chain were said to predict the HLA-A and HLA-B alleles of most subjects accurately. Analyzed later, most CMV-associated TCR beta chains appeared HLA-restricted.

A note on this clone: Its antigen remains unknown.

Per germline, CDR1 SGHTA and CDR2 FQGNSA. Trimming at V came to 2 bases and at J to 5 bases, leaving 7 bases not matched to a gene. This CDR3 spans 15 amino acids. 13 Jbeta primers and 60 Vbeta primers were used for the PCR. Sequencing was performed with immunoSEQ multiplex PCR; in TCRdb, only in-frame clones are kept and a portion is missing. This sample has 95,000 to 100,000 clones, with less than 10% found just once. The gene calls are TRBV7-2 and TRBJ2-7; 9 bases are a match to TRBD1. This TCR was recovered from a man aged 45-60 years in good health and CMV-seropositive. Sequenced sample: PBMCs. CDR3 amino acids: CASSLSQGAWNEQYF. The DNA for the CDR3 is TGTGCCAGCAGCTTATCACAGGGGGCCTGGAACGAGCAGTACTTC.